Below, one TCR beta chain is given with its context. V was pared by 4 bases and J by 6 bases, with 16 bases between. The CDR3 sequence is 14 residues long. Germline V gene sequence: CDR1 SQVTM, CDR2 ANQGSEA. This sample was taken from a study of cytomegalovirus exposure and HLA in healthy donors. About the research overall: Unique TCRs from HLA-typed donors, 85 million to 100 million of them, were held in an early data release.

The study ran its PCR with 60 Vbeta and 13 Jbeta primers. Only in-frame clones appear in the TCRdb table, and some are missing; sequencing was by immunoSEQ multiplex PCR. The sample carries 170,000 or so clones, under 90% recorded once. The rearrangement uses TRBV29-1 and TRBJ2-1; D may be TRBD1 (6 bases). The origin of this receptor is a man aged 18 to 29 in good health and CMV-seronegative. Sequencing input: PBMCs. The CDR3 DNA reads TGCAGCGTTGGAACAGGGCCTGCTCGCAATGAGCAGTTCTTC. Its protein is CSVGTGPARNEQFF.